One TCR beta chain is described in this entry. At the DNA level, this CDR3 is encoded by other sequences in the same sample as well. The data originate from a study of blood T cell repertoires in COVID-19. Study-level background: The origin of the acute and convalescent COVID-19 samples was the United States, Italy and Spain. From T cells, B-cell-depleted T cells, or PBMCs came the material, which was cDNA or gDNA.

In the original processing: Scientists estimated how many nucleated cells there were by amplifying reference gene primers. Only in-frame clones appear in the TCRdb table, and some are missing; sequencing was by immunoSEQ multiplex PCR. That table supplies the V and J calls and clone size; D and trimming were determined from the DNA. The sample yields 100,000 to 150,000 clones, over 75% seen once. The receptor comes from a woman aged 55 to 70 with acute or convalescent COVID-19. Sequences were obtained from peripheral blood.

In DNA form, the CDR3 reads TGTGCCAGCAGCCCTCCGGGACAGGGGAATTCACCCCTCCACTTT. Translating it yields CASSPPGQGNSPLHF. The chain recombines TRBV7-9 with TRBJ1-6; 10 bases line up with TRBD1. V lost 5 bases and J lost 7; bases outside the gene matches: 5. Germline V lookup: CDR1 SEHNR, CDR2 FQNEAQ (reference sequence). The CDR3 runs to 15 residues.